This TCR beta chain was identified during a study of blood T cell repertoires in COVID-19. Study background: Researchers got acute and convalescent COVID-19 samples from the United States, Italy and Spain. The analysed material was cDNA or gDNA that came from T cells, B-cell-depleted T cells, or PBMCs.

Trimming shortened V by 0 bases and J by 4 bases, and 7 bases separated the two germline ends. Germline V gene data show CDR1 as SGHRS and CDR2 as YFSETQ. The CDR3 runs to 13 residues. Produced via immunoSEQ multiplex PCR; TCRdb's table is partial and in-frame only. This sample has 220,000 or so clones, with approximately 84% found just once. The sample consisted of peripheral blood. The chain combines TRBV5-1 with TRBJ1-2; D is ambiguous. This TCR was recovered from a woman aged 60 to 75 with acute or convalescent COVID-19. DNA for the CDR3: TGCGCCAGCAGCTTGGCAGATGCCTATGGCTACACCTTC. This codes for CASSLADAYGYTF.